These 30 T cell receptor beta chains share one sample of origin, sequenced in a study of blood T cell repertoires in COVID-19 (dated by TCRdb to 2020 to 2021). The library was produced with the immunoSEQ multiplex PCR assay. What TCRdb holds here is the immuneACCESS table cut down to in-frame rearrangements. Part of the clones is not present; checked against another copy, under half of the missing clones reflect an unresolved V gene, and the others are unexplained. The sample records 110,000 or so clones, just under 90% of which are singletons. The ten largest clones capture about 2% of the sample. The sequenced sample consisted of peripheral blood. The receptors were sampled from a woman aged 50 to 60 with acute or convalescent COVID-19.

The chain carries TRBV9 and TRBJ1-3; D is ambiguous. This CDR3 is 16 amino acids long. The germline V and J ends were trimmed by 0 bases and 1 base, with 11 bases remaining between them. CDR1 is SGDLS and CDR2 is YYNGEE in the germline V gene. CDR3 in amino acids: CASSVGVSVSGNTIYF. The CDR3 DNA reads TGTGCCAGCAGCGTAGGCGTATCCGTTTCTGGAAACACCATATATTTT.

This clone was picked up one time. V is TRBV6-4 and J is TRBJ2-1; 13 positions agree with TRBD2. With V trimmed by 0 bases and J by 7 bases, 3 bases remained unmatched. The V gene's germline CDR1 is MRHNA and CDR2 SNTAGT. This CDR3 is 16 amino acids long. The CDR3 coding sequence is TGTGCCAGCAGTGACTCAGGACTAGCGGGGGTAAATGAGCAGTTCTTC. Residues: CASSDSGLAGVNEQFF.

The rearrangement uses TRBV2 and TRBJ2-7, with no clear D. V was cut by 9 bases and J by 7 bases, with 10 bases left in between. Germline assignment: CDR1 SNHLY and CDR2 FYNNEI. The CDR3 totals 10 residues. As DNA, the CDR3 is TGTGCCAGTTCATACGGGGAGCAGTACTTC. It translates to CASSYGEQYF.

The chain employs TRBV5-1 and TRBJ2-3; 14 nucleotides align to TRBD2. Germline CDR1 is SGHRS and CDR2 is YFSETQ. The CDR3 runs to 20 residues. Trimming took 0 bases from V and 3 from J; bases not matched to a gene: 12. The CDR3 DNA is TGCGCCAGCAGCTTGGTCCACTCCGGGACTAGCGGGAGATCGACAGATACGCAGTATTTT. Translated: CASSLVHSGTSGRSTDTQYF. The whole variable domain, filled in from reference TRBV5-1 and TRBJ2-3, reads KAGVTQTPRYLIKTRGQQVTLSCSPISGHRSVSWYQQTPGQGLQFLFEYFSETQRNKGNFPGRFSGRQFSNSRSEMNVSTLELGDSALYLCASSLVHSGTSGRSTDTQYFGPGTRLTVL.

The DNA for the CDR3 is TGTGCCAGCAGCCGAACCATCAGAGGTCCAGATACGCAGTATTTT. Protein sequence: CASSRTIRGPDTQYF. This chain uses TRBV28 with TRBJ2-3; D call uncertain. Germline lookup yields CDR1 MDHEN and CDR2 SYDVKM. CDR3 length equals 15 residues. Deletions cut 6 bases from V and 4 bases from J, with 17 bases between.

The chain combines TRBV5-1 with TRBJ2-6; D ambiguous. This CDR3 spans 19 amino acids. CDR1 and CDR2 (germline): SGHRS, YFSETQ. V lost 4 bases and J 0 bases, leaving 20 bases between the germline ends. The CDR3 loop reads CASSANNPSLDSGANVLTF. CDR3 bases: TGCGCCAGCAGCGCGAATAACCCTTCCCTTGACTCTGGGGCCAACGTCCTGACTTTC.

This chain uses TRBV5-1 with TRBJ2-7; TRBD2 matches 8 bases. Germline trimming cut 7 bases from V and 0 bases from J; bases unmatched to any gene: 9. The germline gives CDR1 SGHRS, CDR2 YFSETQ. The CDR3 is 15 amino acids. CDR3 in amino acids: CASHFLAGASYEQYF. The CDR3 nucleotides read TGCGCCAGCCATTTCCTAGCGGGCGCCTCCTACGAGCAGTACTTC.

V gene TRBV30 combines with J gene TRBJ1-4; TRBD1 is a possible D gene (5 bases). The CDR3 is 14 residues long. With 2 bases removed from V and 2 bases from J, the gap between germline ends came to 9 bases. Germline V gives CDR1 GTSNPN, CDR2 SVGIG (reference sequence). CDR3 sequence (DNA): TGTGCCTGGAGTTCGGGGGGGACTAATGAAAAACTGTTTTTT. The encoded protein is CAWSSGGTNEKLFF. Full variable domain (rest looked up from reference TRBV30 and TRBJ1-4): SQTIHQWPATLVQPVGSPLSLECTVEGTSNPNLYWYRQAAGRGLQLLFYSVGIGQISSEVPQNLSASRPQDRQFILSSKKLLLSDSGFYLCAWSSGGTNEKLFFGSGTQLSVL.

The chain carries TRBV11-2 and TRBJ2-7; maybe TRBD2 (5 bases). The CDR3 runs to 15 residues. In germline, CDR1 is SGHAT, CDR2 FQNNGV. Trimming stripped 3 bases from V and 3 bases from J, with 15 bases between. The CDR3 spells CASSLFGGLLYEQYF. As DNA, the CDR3 is TGTGCCAGCAGCTTGTTCGGAGGCCTCCTCTACGAGCAGTACTTC.

In its sample, this clone was seen once. V usage is TRBV27 and J usage is TRBJ1-1, with D uncertain. Germline values: CDR1 MNHEY, CDR2 SMNVEV (reference sequence). V dropped 2 bases and J dropped 0 bases, with 7 bases sitting between them. The CDR3 loop spans 14 amino acids. The CDR3 nucleotides are TGTGCCAGCAGTTTACGGGTGATGAACACTGAAGCTTTCTTT. It yields the protein CASSLRVMNTEAFF.

The J gene is TRBJ1-1, the V gene TRBV7-3; 8 bases are shared with TRBD1. J lost 3 bases, V lost 5 bases, and 2 bases had no gene match. The germline gives CDR1 SGHTA, CDR2 FQGTGA. The CDR3 covers 13 residues. CDR3 DNA: TGTGCCAGCAGCGTACAGGGGGACACTGAAGCTTTCTTT. It encodes CASSVQGDTEAFF.

The chain has TRBV11-3 and TRBJ2-5; 7 bases align to TRBD2. Per germline, CDR1 SGHNT and CDR2 YENEEA. The CDR3 loop spans 14 amino acids. With V trimmed by 3 bases and J by 4 bases, 5 bases remained unmatched. CDR3 sequence (DNA): TGTGCCAGCAGCTTGGCCTGGGAGGGAGAGACCCAGTACTTC. Its protein is CASSLAWEGETQYF.

The chain has TRBV6-2 or TRBV6-3 and TRBJ1-2; 7 positions agree with TRBD1. The V and J ends lost 6 bases and 8 bases, in that order; junction bases with no gene match: 6. This CDR3 spans 12 amino acids. Germline loops: CDR1 MNHEY, CDR2 SVGEGT. The CDR3 DNA sequence: TGTGCCAGCAGCCGAGGGGACAGCGGCTACACCTTC. Translated: CASSRGDSGYTF.

This chain uses TRBV6-1 with TRBJ1-1; no definite D call. The CDR3 runs to 14 residues. Per the germline V gene, CDR1 is MNHNS and CDR2 is SASEGT. V was trimmed by 3 bases and J by 6 bases, leaving 14 bases between them. The CDR3 loop reads CASSEPGEVPEAFF. Written as DNA, the CDR3 is TGTGCCAGCAGTGAGCCAGGTGAAGTCCCTGAAGCTTTCTTT.

The chain recombines TRBV6-2 or TRBV6-3 with TRBJ2-3, with TRBD1 matching over 7 bases. Per the germline V gene, CDR1 is MNHEY and CDR2 is SVGEGT. The V segment lost 2 bases and the J segment 1 base; nucleotides outside the gene matches: 3. This CDR3 has 15 residues. DNA for the CDR3: TGTGCCAGCAGTTACAGGGGGCAAGGCACAGATACGCAGTATTTT. It specifies CASSYRGQGTDTQYF.

V and J are TRBV2 and TRBJ2-7; D gene ambiguous. Looked up from germline, CDR1 is SNHLY and CDR2 is FYNNEI. Between the trimmed V and J ends, which lost 6 bases and 2 bases, there was a span of 17 bases. This CDR3 contains 15 residues. The DNA of the CDR3 is TGTGCCAGCAGCGGTGGTAGAGGAGCCGCCTACGAGCAGTACTTC. Protein sequence: CASSGGRGAAYEQYF.

The chain employs TRBV7-3 and TRBJ2-2; D call uncertain. V was cut by 5 bases and J by 2 bases, with 9 bases left in between. CDR3 length: 14 residues. CDR1 and CDR2 from the germline V gene are SGHTA and FQGTGA. The CDR3 nucleotides read TGTGCCAGCAGCCTGAACAGTAACACCGGGGAGCTGTTTTTT. The encoded protein is CASSLNSNTGELFF.

V and J are TRBV5-4 and TRBJ1-2; D perhaps matches TRBD1 (5 bases). With 4 bases removed from V and 7 bases from J, the gap between germline ends came to 20 bases. The CDR3 totals 15 residues. Germline V gene lookup returns CDR1 SGHNT and CDR2 YYREEE (reference sequence). The CDR3 is CASSMAHTWGSGYTF. Here the CDR3 DNA reads TGTGCCAGCAGCATGGCGCACACCTGGGGCTCTGGCTACACCTTC. Variable domain in full (rest from reference TRBV5-4 and TRBJ1-2): ETGVTQSPTHLIKTRGQQVTLRCSSQSGHNTVSWYQQALGQGPQFIFQYYREEENGRGNFPPRFSGLQFPNYSSELNVNALELDDSALYLCASSMAHTWGSGYTFGSGTRLTVV.

This clone was picked up one time. The rearrangement joins TRBV7-2 to TRBJ2-2; 8 positions match TRBD2. From germline, CDR1 is SGHTA and CDR2 FQGNSA. This CDR3 has 15 amino acids. With V trimmed by 4 bases and J by 1 base, 2 bases remained unmatched. The CDR3: CASSSTSGNTGELFF. The CDR3 coding sequence is TGTGCCAGCAGCTCCACTAGCGGGAACACCGGGGAGCTGTTTTTT.

CDR3 loop: CAISTGNYGYTF. The CDR3 DNA sequence: TGTGCCATCAGTACAGGAAACTATGGCTACACCTTC. The chain carries TRBV10-3 and TRBJ1-2; maybe TRBD1 (5 bases). With 5 bases removed from V and 2 bases from J, the gap between germline ends came to 6 bases. Per the germline V gene, CDR1 is ENHRY and CDR2 is SYGVKD. The CDR3 runs to 12 residues.

The chain has TRBV13 and TRBJ2-3; the match to TRBD2 covers 10 bases. V gave up 3 bases and J gave up 4 bases; unmatched junction bases: 10. The CDR3 contains 17 residues. Germline V gives CDR1 PRHDT, CDR2 FYEKMQ (reference sequence). CDR3 loop: CASSFYWTSGTSDTQYF. The CDR3 DNA follows: TGTGCCAGCAGCTTTTATTGGACTAGCGGAACTTCAGATACGCAGTATTTT. Full variable domain (missing parts from reference TRBV13 and TRBJ2-3): AAGVIQSPRHLIKEKRETATLKCYPIPRHDTVYWYQQGPGQDPQFLISFYEKMQSDKGSIPDRFSAQQFSDYHSELNMSSLELGDSALYFCASSFYWTSGTSDTQYFGPGTRLTVL.

This chain joins TRBV6-5 and TRBJ2-5; 8 positions match TRBD2. Germline V gene sequence: CDR1 MNHEY, CDR2 SVGAGI. V shed 6 bases, J shed 4 bases, and the junction held 7 bases outside the gene matches. This CDR3 contains 14 residues. In DNA, the CDR3 is TGTGCCAGCAGGATCGGGGGGGAAGGAGAGACCCAGTACTTC. Its translation: CASRIGGEGETQYF.

The V call is TRBV3-1 (or the pseudogene TRBV3-2), the J call TRBJ2-6; TRBD1 aligns across 10 bases. V dropped 9 bases and J dropped 3; count of bases not matched to a gene: 11. This CDR3 is built from 17 residues. Germline V gene sequence: CDR1 LGHDT, CDR2 YNNKEL (reference sequence). The CDR3 DNA follows: TGTGCCAGGGACCCCGGGACAGGGGTGGTTGGGGCCAACGTCCTGACTTTC. Residues: CARDPGTGVVGANVLTF.

The V and J genes are TRBV5-8 and TRBJ2-7; maybe TRBD1 (6 bases). The ends were cut back, 3 bases at V and 7 bases at J, with 17 bases in the middle. Germline loops: CDR1 SGHTS, CDR2 YDEGEE. The CDR3 is 14 amino acids. CDR3 coding DNA: TGTGCCAGCAGCTCGGGTTACAGGGCCGGAGAGCAGTACTTC. The encoded protein is CASSSGYRAGEQYF.

The V gene is TRBV5-1, the J gene TRBJ2-5; D may be TRBD2 (5 bases). The length of the CDR3 is 15 residues. V dropped 0 bases and J dropped 2 bases, with 11 bases sitting between them. CDR1 and CDR2 from the germline V gene are SGHRS and YFSETQ. CDR3 DNA sequence: TGCGCCAGCAGCTTGGGCCGGGGTGGGCAAGAGACCCAGTACTTC. Amino acids: CASSLGRGGQETQYF.

J is TRBJ2-1 and V is TRBV7-9, with 8 nucleotides matching TRBD1. The CDR3 totals 16 residues. Unmatched junction bases numbered 8, after V lost 5 bases and J lost 2 bases. Per germline, CDR1 SEHNR and CDR2 FQNEAQ (reference sequence). The CDR3: CASSRRTGLTYNEQFF. DNA of the CDR3: TGTGCCAGCAGCAGACGGACAGGGCTTACCTACAATGAGCAGTTCTTC.

The chain links TRBV5-1 to TRBJ2-5, with 7 bases matching TRBD2. Trimming took 5 bases from V and 1 from J; bases not matched to a gene: 5. CDR3 size: 14 residues. Germline V lookup: CDR1 SGHRS, CDR2 YFSETQ. CDR3 in DNA: TGCGCCAGCAGGGACGGGGGGTTCCAAGAGACCCAGTACTTC. Protein sequence: CASRDGGFQETQYF.

The CDR3 DNA reads as TGTGCCAGCTCACCCAGGGGTACAGATACGCAGTATTTT. Translated: CASSPRGTDTQYF. V and J are TRBV18 and TRBJ2-3; tentatively, D is TRBD1 (6 bases). Deletions cut 3 bases from V and 3 bases from J, with 7 bases between. Germline assignment: CDR1 KGHSH and CDR2 LQKENI. The CDR3 is 13 residues long.

The J gene is TRBJ2-7, the V gene TRBV5-1; TRBD2 aligns across 13 bases. Germline V gene data show CDR1 as SGHRS and CDR2 as YFSETQ. V was pared by 4 bases and J by 2 bases, with 9 bases of the junction left unmatched. The CDR3 is 17 amino acids. The CDR3 loop reads CASSPGLAGLAPYEQYF. Written as DNA, the CDR3 is TGCGCCAGCAGCCCGGGACTAGCGGGATTAGCACCCTACGAGCAGTACTTC.

This clone was counted a few times. This chain links TRBV19 with TRBJ2-7; D may be TRBD1 (6 bases). V lost 3 bases to trimming and J lost 5 bases, with 14 bases between them. Germline CDR1 LNHDA, CDR2 SQIVND (reference sequence). CDR3 length: 14 amino acids. The CDR3 nucleotides read TGTGCCAGTAGTATTAACGGACAGACTAACGAGCAGTACTTC. Protein: CASSINGQTNEQYF.